This TCR beta chain was recorded in a study of response to subunit inactivated influenza vaccine. TCRdb reprocessed the RT-PCR reads with MiXCR, giving one entry per CDR3 protein. The data show about 800,000 distinct CDR3 sequences, less than 25% seen once. This clonotype was recorded a few times. The germline CDR1 and CDR2 sequences are SEHNR and FQNEAQ (reference sequence). The CDR3 covers 13 residues. V shed 3 bases and J shed 5 bases, with 10 bases lying between them. The source material was PBMCs from blood, sampled 5 days after vaccination. This TCR derives from a man in his fifties or sixties who received an inactivated influenza vaccine. The V and J genes are TRBV7-9 and TRBJ2-5; D tentatively fits TRBD1 or TRBD2 (5 bases each). The CDR3 DNA is TGTGCCAGCAGCTTGCGAGGGACGGAGACCCAGTACTTC. It is translated as CASSLRGTETQYF.